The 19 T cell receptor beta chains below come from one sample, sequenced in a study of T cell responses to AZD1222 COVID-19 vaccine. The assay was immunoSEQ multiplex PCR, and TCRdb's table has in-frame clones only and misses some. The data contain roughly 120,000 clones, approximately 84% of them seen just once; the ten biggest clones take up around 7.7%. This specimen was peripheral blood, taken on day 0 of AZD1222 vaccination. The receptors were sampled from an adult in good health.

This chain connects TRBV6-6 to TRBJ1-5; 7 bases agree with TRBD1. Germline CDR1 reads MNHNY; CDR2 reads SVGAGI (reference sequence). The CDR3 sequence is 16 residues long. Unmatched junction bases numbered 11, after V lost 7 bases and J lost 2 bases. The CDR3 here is CASTSGGTMGNQPQHF. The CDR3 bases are TGTGCCAGCACTTCAGGGGGGACGATGGGCAATCAGCCCCAGCATTTT.

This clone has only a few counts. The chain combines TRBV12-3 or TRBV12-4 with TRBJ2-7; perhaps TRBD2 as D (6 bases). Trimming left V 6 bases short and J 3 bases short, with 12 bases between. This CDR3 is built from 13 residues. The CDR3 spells CASRLSGGYEQYF. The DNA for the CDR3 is TGTGCCAGCAGACTCTCCGGGGGCTACGAGCAGTACTTC.

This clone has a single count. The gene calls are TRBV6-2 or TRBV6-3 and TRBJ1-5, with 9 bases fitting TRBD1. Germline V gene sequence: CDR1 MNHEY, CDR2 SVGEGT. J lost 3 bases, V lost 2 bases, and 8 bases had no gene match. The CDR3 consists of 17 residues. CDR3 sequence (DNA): TGTGCCAGCAGTTACCTCTCCGGGACAGGGATCAATCAGCCCCAGCATTTT. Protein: CASSYLSGTGINQPQHF.

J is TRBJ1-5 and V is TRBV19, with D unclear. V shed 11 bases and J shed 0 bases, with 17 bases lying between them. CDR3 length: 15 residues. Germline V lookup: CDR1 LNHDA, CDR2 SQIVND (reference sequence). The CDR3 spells CAGRMRGNSNQPQHF. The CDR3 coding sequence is TGTGCCGGCCGAATGCGAGGGAATAGCAATCAGCCCCAGCATTTT.

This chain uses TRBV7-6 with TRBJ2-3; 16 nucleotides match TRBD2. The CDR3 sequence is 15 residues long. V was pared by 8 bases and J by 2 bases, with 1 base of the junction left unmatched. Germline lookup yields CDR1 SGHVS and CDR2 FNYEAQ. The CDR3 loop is CASGTSGGATDTQYF. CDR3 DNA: TGTGCCAGCGGGACTAGCGGGGGGGCCACAGATACGCAGTATTTT.

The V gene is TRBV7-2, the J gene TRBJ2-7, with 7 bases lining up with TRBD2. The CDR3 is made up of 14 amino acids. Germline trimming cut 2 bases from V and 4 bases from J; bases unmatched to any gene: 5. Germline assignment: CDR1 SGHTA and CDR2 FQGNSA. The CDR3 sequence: CASSLRAGRYEQYF. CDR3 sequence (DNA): TGTGCCAGCAGCTTAAGAGCGGGAAGATACGAGCAGTACTTC.

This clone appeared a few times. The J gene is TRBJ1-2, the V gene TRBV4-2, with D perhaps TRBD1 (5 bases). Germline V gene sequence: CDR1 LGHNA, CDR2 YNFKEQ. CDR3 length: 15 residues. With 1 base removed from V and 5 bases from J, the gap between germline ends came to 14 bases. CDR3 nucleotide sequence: TGTGCCAGCAGCCAAGGTTGGGGGGTGTGGTATGGCTACACCTTC. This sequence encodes CASSQGWGVWYGYTF.

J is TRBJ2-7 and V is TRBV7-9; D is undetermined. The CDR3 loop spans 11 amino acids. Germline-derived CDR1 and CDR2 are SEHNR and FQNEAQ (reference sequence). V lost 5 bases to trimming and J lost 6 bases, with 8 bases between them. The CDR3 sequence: CASSDASEQYF. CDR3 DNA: TGTGCCAGCAGCGACGCCAGCGAGCAGTACTTC.

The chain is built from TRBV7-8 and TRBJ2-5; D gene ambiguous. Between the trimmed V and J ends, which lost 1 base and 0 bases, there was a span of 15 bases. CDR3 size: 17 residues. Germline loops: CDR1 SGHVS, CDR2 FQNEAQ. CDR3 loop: CASSLVAPDWNQETQYF. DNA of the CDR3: TGTGCCAGCAGCTTAGTGGCCCCTGACTGGAACCAAGAGACCCAGTACTTC.

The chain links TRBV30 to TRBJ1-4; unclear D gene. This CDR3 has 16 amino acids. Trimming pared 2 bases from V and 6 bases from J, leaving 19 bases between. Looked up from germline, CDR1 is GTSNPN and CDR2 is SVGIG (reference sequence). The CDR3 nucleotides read TGTGCCTGGAGTAGTAAAAGGACCGGACGGGATGAAAAACTGTTTTTT. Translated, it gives CAWSSKRTGRDEKLFF.

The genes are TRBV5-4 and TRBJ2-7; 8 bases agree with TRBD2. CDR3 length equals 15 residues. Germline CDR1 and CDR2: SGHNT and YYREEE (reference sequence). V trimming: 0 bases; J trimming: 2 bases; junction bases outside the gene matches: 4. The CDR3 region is CASSLERGGPYEQYF. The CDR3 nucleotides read TGTGCCAGCAGCTTGGAACGGGGGGGCCCCTACGAGCAGTACTTC.

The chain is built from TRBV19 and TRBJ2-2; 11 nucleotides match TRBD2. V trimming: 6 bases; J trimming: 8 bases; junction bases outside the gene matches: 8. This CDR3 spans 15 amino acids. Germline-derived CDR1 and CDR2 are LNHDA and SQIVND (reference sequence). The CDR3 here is CASRPGTSGKGELFF. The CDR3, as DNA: TGTGCCAGTAGACCAGGGACTAGCGGAAAAGGGGAGCTGTTTTTT.

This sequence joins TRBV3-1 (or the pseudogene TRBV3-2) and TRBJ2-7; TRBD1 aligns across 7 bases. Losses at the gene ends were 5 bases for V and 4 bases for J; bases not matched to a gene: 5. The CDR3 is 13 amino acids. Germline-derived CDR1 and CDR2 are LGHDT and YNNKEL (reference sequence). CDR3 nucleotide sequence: TGTGCCAGCAGCGACAGGGTCGGTTACGAGCAGTACTTC. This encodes CASSDRVGYEQYF.

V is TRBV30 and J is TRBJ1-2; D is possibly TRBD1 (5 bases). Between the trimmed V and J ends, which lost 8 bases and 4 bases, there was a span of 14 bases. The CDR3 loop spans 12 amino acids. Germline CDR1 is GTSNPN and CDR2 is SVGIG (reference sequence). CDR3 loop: CAGNQGLYGYTF. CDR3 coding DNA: TGTGCCGGAAACCAGGGACTCTATGGCTACACCTTC.

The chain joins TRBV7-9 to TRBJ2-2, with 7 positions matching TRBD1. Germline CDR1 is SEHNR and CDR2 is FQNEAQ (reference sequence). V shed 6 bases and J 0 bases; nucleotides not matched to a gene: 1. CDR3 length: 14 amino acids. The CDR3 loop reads CASRGTANTGELFF. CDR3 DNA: TGTGCCAGCAGGGGGACAGCGAACACCGGGGAGCTGTTTTTT.

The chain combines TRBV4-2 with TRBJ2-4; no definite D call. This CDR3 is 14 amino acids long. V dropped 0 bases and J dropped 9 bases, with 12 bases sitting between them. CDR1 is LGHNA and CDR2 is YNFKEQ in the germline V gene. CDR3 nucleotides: TGTGCCAGCAGCCAAGATCGGCAGGCTCCCATTCAGTACTTC. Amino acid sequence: CASSQDRQAPIQYF.

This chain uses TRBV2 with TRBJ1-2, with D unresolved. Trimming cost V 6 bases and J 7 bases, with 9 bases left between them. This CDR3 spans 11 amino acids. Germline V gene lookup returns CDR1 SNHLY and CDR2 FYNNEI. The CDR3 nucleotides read TGTGCCAGCAGCGGACTGGGTGGCTACACCTTC. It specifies CASSGLGGYTF.

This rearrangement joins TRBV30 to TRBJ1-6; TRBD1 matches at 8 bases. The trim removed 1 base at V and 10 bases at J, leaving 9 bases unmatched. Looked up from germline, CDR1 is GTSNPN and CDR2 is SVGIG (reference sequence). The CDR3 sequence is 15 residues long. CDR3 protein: CAWSAGGGAGSPLHF. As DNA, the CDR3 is TGTGCCTGGAGTGCAGGGGGCGGCGCAGGCTCACCCCTCCACTTT.

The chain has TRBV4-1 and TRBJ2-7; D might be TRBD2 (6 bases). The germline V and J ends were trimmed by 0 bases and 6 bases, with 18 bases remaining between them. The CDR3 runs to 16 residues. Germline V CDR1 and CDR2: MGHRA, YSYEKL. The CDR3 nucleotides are TGCGCCAGCAGCCAAGAAGGCTGGGGGGTACTGCGCGAGCAGTACTTC. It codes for CASSQEGWGVLREQYF.